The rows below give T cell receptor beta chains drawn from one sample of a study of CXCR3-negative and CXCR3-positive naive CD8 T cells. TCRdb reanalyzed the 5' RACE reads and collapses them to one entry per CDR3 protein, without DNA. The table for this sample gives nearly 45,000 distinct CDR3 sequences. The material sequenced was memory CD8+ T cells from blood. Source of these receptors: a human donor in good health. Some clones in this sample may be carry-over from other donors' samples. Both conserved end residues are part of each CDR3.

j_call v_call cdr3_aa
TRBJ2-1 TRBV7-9 CASSLGSSPYNEQFF
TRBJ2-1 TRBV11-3 CASSPRTGDNEQFF
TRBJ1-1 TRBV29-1 CSVASTGLPRRNTEAFF
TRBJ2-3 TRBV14 CASSQAPGDTQYF
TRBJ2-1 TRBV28 CASSFTRDEQFF
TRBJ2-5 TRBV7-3 CASSLTPGTSETQYF
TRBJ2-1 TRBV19 CASSIGQAYNEQFF
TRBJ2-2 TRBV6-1 CASSGQGHTGELFF
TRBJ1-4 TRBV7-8 CASSLLVPGGVFEKLFF
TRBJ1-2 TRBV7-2 CASSLAPGTDYGYTF
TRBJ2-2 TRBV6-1 CASSDPDRESGELFF
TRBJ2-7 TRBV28 CASRLTISSYEQYF
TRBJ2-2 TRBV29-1 CSVEGAGVPGELFF
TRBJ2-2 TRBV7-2 CASEGIAGGRTGELFF
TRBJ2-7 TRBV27 CASSFSGGEQYF
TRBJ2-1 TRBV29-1 CSVDLISDALFF
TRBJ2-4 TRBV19 CASSIGSGAKNIQYF
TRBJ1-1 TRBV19 CASSIGQGNTEAFF
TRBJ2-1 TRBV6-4 CASSDGRGPYNEQFF
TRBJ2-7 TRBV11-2 CASSLDSGQGSDEQYF
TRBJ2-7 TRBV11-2 CASSLSSFYEQYF
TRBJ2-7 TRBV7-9 CASSLDRAYEQYF
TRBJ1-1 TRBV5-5 CASSSSGQMWNTEAFF
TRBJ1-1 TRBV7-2 CASSSWDTLNTEAFF
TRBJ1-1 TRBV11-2 CASSKVTVSPAEAFF